The 22 T cell receptor beta chains presented below share a single source sample, sequenced in a study of blood T cell repertoires in COVID-19. TCRdb's copy holds only in-frame clones and misses some; the assay was immunoSEQ multiplex PCR. The profile shows 25,000 to 35,000 clones, 89% of them singletons. The specimen sequenced was peripheral blood. Every receptor here comes from a man older than 75 with acute or convalescent COVID-19.

The DNA of the CDR3 is TGTGCCAGCAGCCTTAAACAGCCGGGGCAGGGGGCGAGCGAGCAGTACTTC. Translating it yields CASSLKQPGQGASEQYF. The rearrangement uses TRBV14 and TRBJ2-7, with 8 bases matching TRBD1. The CDR3 has 17 residues. Germline V lookup: CDR1 SGHDN, CDR2 FVKESK. V lost 4 bases and J lost 6; bases outside the gene matches: 17.

This chain joins TRBV7-9 and TRBJ2-7; 13 bases fit TRBD2. The J segment lost 2 bases and the V segment lost 4 bases, leaving 2 bases of the junction unmatched. Germline CDR1 reads SEHNR; CDR2 reads FQNEAQ (reference sequence). The CDR3 runs 15 residues. Written as DNA, the CDR3 is TGTGCCAGCAGCTCGACTAGCGGGAGGCCCTACGAGCAGTACTTC. Translation gives CASSSTSGRPYEQYF.

The V call is TRBV12-5, the J call TRBJ2-1; 11 bases agree with TRBD2. Per the germline V gene, CDR1 is LGHNT and CDR2 is FRNRAP. The ends lost 6 bases at V and 5 bases at J; junction bases unmatched: 3. CDR3 length equals 14 residues. CDR3 DNA: TGTGCTAGTGGAACGGGACTAGCGGACAATGAGCAGTTCTTC. Protein product: CASGTGLADNEQFF.

The V call is TRBV7-6, the J call TRBJ1-1; weak D call: TRBD1 (6 bases). The germline gives CDR1 SGHVS, CDR2 FNYEAQ. This CDR3 contains 15 residues. With 1 base removed from V and 0 bases from J, the gap between germline ends came to 9 bases. The CDR3 nucleotides read TGTGCCAGCAGCTTAGGCCCAGGGGTGAACACTGAAGCTTTCTTT. Translated: CASSLGPGVNTEAFF.

The chain combines TRBV5-6 with TRBJ2-7, with 9 bases aligning to TRBD1. Trimming cost V 2 bases and J 6 bases; bases outside gene matches: 6. Germline V gives CDR1 SGHDT, CDR2 YYEEEE. CDR3 length: 14 amino acids. The CDR3 spells CASSFGTGSSEQYF. The CDR3 coding sequence is TGTGCCAGCAGCTTCGGGACAGGGTCGTCCGAGCAGTACTTC.

The genes are TRBV18 and TRBJ2-5; the D gene is possibly TRBD1 (7 bases). Looked up from germline, CDR1 is KGHSH and CDR2 is LQKENI. The V gene lost 4 bases and the J gene lost 1 base, with 22 bases spanning the gap. The CDR3 runs to 18 residues. CDR3 loop: CASSRTGGFVGFQETQYF. The CDR3, as DNA: TGTGCCAGCTCACGGACAGGAGGGTTCGTCGGGTTCCAAGAGACCCAGTACTTC.

The chain links TRBV30 to TRBJ1-4; TRBD1 matches at 8 bases. Germline trimming cut 2 bases from V and 7 bases from J; bases unmatched to any gene: 3. CDR1 is GTSNPN and CDR2 is SVGIG in the germline V gene (reference sequence). The CDR3 runs 13 residues. The CDR3 protein is CAWSRQGSEKLFF. CDR3 DNA sequence: TGTGCCTGGAGTCGACAGGGGAGTGAAAAACTGTTTTTT.

The gene calls are TRBV19 and TRBJ2-7; D might be TRBD1 (5 bases). The V and J ends lost 4 bases and 0 bases respectively, with 7 bases between them. Germline V lookup: CDR1 LNHDA, CDR2 SQIVND (reference sequence). The CDR3 has 13 amino acids. The CDR3 nucleotides are TGTGCCAGTAGTACGGACAACTCCTACGAGCAGTACTTC. It is translated as CASSTDNSYEQYF.

The chain carries TRBV19 and TRBJ2-2, with TRBD1 matching over 8 bases. CDR1 is LNHDA and CDR2 is SQIVND in the germline V gene (reference sequence). The CDR3 runs to 14 residues. V lost 8 bases and J lost 5; bases outside the gene matches: 7. The CDR3 sequence is CASERQGITGELFF. The CDR3 DNA reads TGTGCCAGTGAGAGACAGGGGATAACCGGGGAGCTGTTTTTT. Together with reference TRBV19 and TRBJ2-2, the CDR3 gives the full variable domain: DGGITQSPKYLFRKEGQNVTLSCEQNLNHDAMYWYRQDPGQGLRLIYYSQIVNDFQKGDIAEGYSVSREKKESFPLTVTSAQKNPTAFYLCASERQGITGELFFGEGSRLTVL.

This clone was counted a few times. The same CDR3 is also encoded by other DNA sequences in this sample. This chain connects TRBV5-1 to TRBJ1-5, with D possibly being TRBD1 (5 bases). The CDR3 is 15 amino acids. CDR1 SGHRS and CDR2 YFSETQ come from the germline V gene. The V and J ends lost 1 base and 2 bases respectively, with 10 bases between them. CDR3 sequence reads: CASSLQGGGNQPQHF. CDR3 nucleotide sequence: TGCGCCAGCAGCTTGCAGGGTGGTGGCAATCAGCCCCAGCATTTT.

The chain employs TRBV11-2 and TRBJ2-3, with D unresolved. The V and J ends lost 3 bases and 2 bases respectively, with 9 bases between them. The CDR3 is made up of 14 amino acids. Germline CDR1 is SGHAT and CDR2 is FQNNGV. CDR3 amino acids: CASSFDSPTDTQYF. The CDR3 DNA reads TGTGCCAGCAGCTTTGACTCCCCCACAGATACGCAGTATTTT.

The chain recombines TRBV5-1 with TRBJ2-1; tentative D call: TRBD1 (5 bases). The CDR3 is 14 residues long. Germline V gives CDR1 SGHRS, CDR2 YFSETQ. Trimming cost V 5 bases and J 6 bases, with 15 bases left between them. Here the CDR3 DNA reads TGCGCCAGCAGGGTAGGGGAAGTAGGCAATGAGCAGTTCTTC. It encodes CASRVGEVGNEQFF. The full variable domain, in which reference TRBV5-1 and TRBJ2-1 provide the parts outside the CDR3, is KAGVTQTPRYLIKTRGQQVTLSCSPISGHRSVSWYQQTPGQGLQFLFEYFSETQRNKGNFPGRFSGRQFSNSRSEMNVSTLELGDSALYLCASRVGEVGNEQFFGPGTRLTVL.

The V call is TRBV29-1, the J call TRBJ2-3, with D perhaps TRBD2 (7 bases). V was trimmed by 4 bases and J by 4 bases, leaving 12 bases between them. Germline CDR1 and CDR2: SQVTM and ANQGSEA. The CDR3 loop spans 13 amino acids. The CDR3 sequence: CSVVGGAADTQYF. CDR3 coding DNA: TGCAGCGTTGTAGGGGGGGCGGCAGATACGCAGTATTTT.

This rearrangement joins TRBV3-1 (or the pseudogene TRBV3-2) to TRBJ2-4; no definite D call. The germline V gene has CDR1 LGHDT and CDR2 YNNKEL (reference sequence). CDR3 size: 14 residues. Trimming took 0 bases from V and 7 from J, leaving 10 bases between them. The CDR3 DNA is TGTGCCAGCAGCCAAGATCCGCAGAAGAACATTCAGTACTTC. Its translation is CASSQDPQKNIQYF.

The chain employs TRBV3-1 (or the pseudogene TRBV3-2) and TRBJ2-7, with TRBD2 as a possible D gene (6 bases). The V end lost 4 bases, the J end lost 5 bases, and 15 bases lay between the germline ends. This CDR3 contains 14 residues. Germline loops: CDR1 LGHDT, CDR2 YNNKEL (reference sequence). CDR3 DNA sequence: TGTGCCAGCAGCCTTACCGGGAGCGTGGACGAGCAGTACTTC. The encoded protein is CASSLTGSVDEQYF.

V gene TRBV7-2 combines with J gene TRBJ2-7; a possible D gene is TRBD2 (6 bases). The germline gives CDR1 SGHTA, CDR2 FQGNSA. The CDR3 runs to 16 residues. V was clipped by 3 bases and J by 3 bases, with 18 bases between them. CDR3: CASSFGYGRGGYEQYF. In nucleotides, the CDR3 is TGTGCCAGCAGCTTTGGTTACGGAAGGGGAGGCTACGAGCAGTACTTC.

The V call is TRBV6-1, the J call TRBJ1-1; D is uncertain. V was clipped by 2 bases and J by 2 bases, with 6 bases between them. The CDR3 sequence is 13 residues long. The V gene's germline CDR1 is MNHNS and CDR2 SASEGT. CDR3 nucleotide sequence: TGTGCCAGCAGTGAAATAGTTAACACTGAAGCTTTCTTT. It encodes CASSEIVNTEAFF.

This clone came up once. The genes are TRBV3-1 (or the pseudogene TRBV3-2) and TRBJ2-1, with 9 bases lining up with TRBD1. V shed 5 bases and J 0 bases; nucleotides not matched to a gene: 8. Germline V gene data show CDR1 as LGHDT and CDR2 as YNNKEL (reference sequence). The CDR3 extends over 17 amino acids. The CDR3 sequence: CASSILPGQGSYNEQFF. The CDR3 nucleotides are TGTGCCAGCAGCATACTCCCGGGACAGGGCTCCTACAATGAGCAGTTCTTC.

The chain combines TRBV11-3 with TRBJ2-7, with a possible D match to TRBD1 (5 bases). The V gene's germline CDR1 is SGHNT and CDR2 YENEEA. CDR3 size: 15 residues. The V and J ends lost 1 base and 4 bases respectively, with 14 bases between them. This chain's CDR3 is CASSLGPQGVYEQYF. CDR3 nucleotides: TGTGCCAGCAGCTTAGGCCCGCAGGGTGTATACGAGCAGTACTTC.

This chain connects TRBV28 to TRBJ2-5, with 9 bases identical to TRBD2. V lost 6 bases and J lost 4; bases outside the gene matches: 6. There are 14 residues in the CDR3. Germline loops: CDR1 MDHEN, CDR2 SYDVKM. The CDR3 coding sequence is TGTGCCAGCAGCCCAGCGGGAGGAGGAGAGACCCAGTACTTC. It yields the protein CASSPAGGGETQYF.

The chain couples TRBV11-1 to TRBJ2-5; D remains ambiguous. The CDR3 runs to 13 residues. From germline, CDR1 is SGHAT and CDR2 FQDESV (reference sequence). V was cut by 2 bases and J by 2 bases, with 6 bases left in between. Here the CDR3 DNA reads TGTGCCAGCAGCTTAAACTTACAAGAGACCCAGTACTTC. Its translation is CASSLNLQETQYF.

There are a few counts of this clone. The V and J genes are TRBV30 and TRBJ2-4; perhaps TRBD2 as D (6 bases). Germline V CDR1 and CDR2: GTSNPN, SVGIG (reference sequence). Between the trimmed V and J ends, which lost 3 bases and 6 bases, there was a span of 18 bases. The CDR3 runs to 15 residues. The CDR3, as DNA: TGTGCCTGGAGCGTCGGGGGAGGTGGAGCAAACATTCAGTACTTC. This encodes CAWSVGGGGANIQYF.